This T cell receptor beta chain was found in a study of vaccination and CD4 T cells after COVID-19. Study-level information: Stimuli were overlapping spike peptide pools of SARS-CoV-2 and three common cold coronaviruses (HCoV-NL63, HCoV-OC43, HCoV-229E). No peptide, an HIV-1 Nef pool, or a CEFX pool was what each control culture received.

Sequenced with the Oncomine TCR Beta short-read assay was DNA taken from cultured CD4+ T cells. Investigators obtained genomic DNA by extraction from cultured CD4+ T cells. TCRdb ran MiXCR on the PCR reads and lists one entry per CDR3 protein. The table records about 10,000 distinct CDR3 sequences, around 60% of them present only once. Stated treatment: roughly nine-day PBMC culture with coronavirus spike peptide pools or control peptides (ViraFEST assay). Harvesting of the unexposed donor's CD4+ T cells predated the COVID-19 pandemic (2011-2018). Half the medium was replaced with fresh IL-2 medium on days 3 and 7. This clonotype was observed a handful of times. The target antigen is unknown. The germline V and J ends were trimmed by 0 bases and 2 bases, with 7 bases remaining between them. Germline V gives CDR1 MGHDK, CDR2 SYGVNS. This CDR3 has 14 amino acids.

The chain links TRBV25-1 to TRBJ2-5; unclear D gene. Material for sequencing was CD4+ T cells from blood, cultured in vitro. This TCR was recovered from a human donor in good health. The CDR3 DNA is TGTGCCAGCAGTGAATATAAGGGACAAGAGACCCAGTACTTC. This gives the protein CASSEYKGQETQYF.